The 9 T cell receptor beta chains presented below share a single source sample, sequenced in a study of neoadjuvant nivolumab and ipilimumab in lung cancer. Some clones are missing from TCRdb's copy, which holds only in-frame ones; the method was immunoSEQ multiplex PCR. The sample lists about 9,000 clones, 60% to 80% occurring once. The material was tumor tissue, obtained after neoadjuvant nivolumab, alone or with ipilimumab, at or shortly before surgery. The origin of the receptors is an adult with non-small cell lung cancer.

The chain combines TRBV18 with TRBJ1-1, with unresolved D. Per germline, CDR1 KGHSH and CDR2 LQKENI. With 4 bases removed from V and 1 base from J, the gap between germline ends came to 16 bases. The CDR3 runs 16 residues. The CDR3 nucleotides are TGTGCCAGCTCACGGATTTTTGGGGAGAAGAACACTGAAGCTTTCTTT. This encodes CASSRIFGEKNTEAFF. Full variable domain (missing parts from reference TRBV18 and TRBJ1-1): NAGVMQNPRHLVRRRGQEARLRCSPMKGHSHVYWYRQLPEEGLKFMVYLQKENIIDESGMPKERFSAEFPKEGPSILRIQQVVRGDSAAYFCASSRIFGEKNTEAFFGQGTRLTVV.

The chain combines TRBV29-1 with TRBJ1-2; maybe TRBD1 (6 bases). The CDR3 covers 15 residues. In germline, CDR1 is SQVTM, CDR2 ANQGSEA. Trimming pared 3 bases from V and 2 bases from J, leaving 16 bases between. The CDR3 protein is CSVERAGAGNYGYTF. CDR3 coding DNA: TGCAGCGTTGAGCGTGCGGGGGCAGGAAACTATGGCTACACCTTC.

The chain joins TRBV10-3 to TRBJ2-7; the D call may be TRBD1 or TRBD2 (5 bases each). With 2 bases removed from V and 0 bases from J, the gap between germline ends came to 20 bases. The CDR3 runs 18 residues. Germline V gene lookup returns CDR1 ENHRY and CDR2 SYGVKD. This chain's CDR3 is CAISEPTYFGASSYEQYF. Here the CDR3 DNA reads TGTGCCATCAGTGAGCCGACCTATTTCGGGGCGTCCTCCTACGAGCAGTACTTC.

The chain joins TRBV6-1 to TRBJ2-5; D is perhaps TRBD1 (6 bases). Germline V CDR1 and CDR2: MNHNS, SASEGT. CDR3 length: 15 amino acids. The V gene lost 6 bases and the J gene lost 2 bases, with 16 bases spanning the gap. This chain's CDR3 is CASRVTLQGQETQYF. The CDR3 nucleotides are TGTGCCAGCAGGGTGACGCTACAGGGACAAGAGACCCAGTACTTC.

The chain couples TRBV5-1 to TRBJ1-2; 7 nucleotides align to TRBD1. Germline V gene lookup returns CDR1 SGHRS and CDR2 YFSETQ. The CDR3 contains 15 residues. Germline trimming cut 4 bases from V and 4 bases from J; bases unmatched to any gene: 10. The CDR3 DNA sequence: TGCGCCAGCAGCGAAACACAGGGGAGTCGCTATGGCTACACCTTC. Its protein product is CASSETQGSRYGYTF.

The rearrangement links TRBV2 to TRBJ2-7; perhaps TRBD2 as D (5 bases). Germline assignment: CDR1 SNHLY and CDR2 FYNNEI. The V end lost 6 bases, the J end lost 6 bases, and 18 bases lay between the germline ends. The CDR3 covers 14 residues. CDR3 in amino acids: CASRDFSGVSEQYF. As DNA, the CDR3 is TGTGCCAGCAGGGACTTCTCTGGGGTTTCCGAGCAGTACTTC.

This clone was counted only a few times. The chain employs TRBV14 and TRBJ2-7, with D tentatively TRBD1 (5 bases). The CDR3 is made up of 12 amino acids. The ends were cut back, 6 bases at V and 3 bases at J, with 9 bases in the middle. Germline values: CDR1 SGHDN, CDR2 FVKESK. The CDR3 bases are TGTGCCAGCAGGGCAGGGAACTACGAGCAGTACTTC. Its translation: CASRAGNYEQYF.

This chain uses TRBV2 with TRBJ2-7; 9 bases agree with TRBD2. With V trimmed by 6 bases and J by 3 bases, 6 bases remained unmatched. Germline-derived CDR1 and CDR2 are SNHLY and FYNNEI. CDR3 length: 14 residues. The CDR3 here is CASSPGLAVYEQYF. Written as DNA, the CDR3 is TGTGCCAGCAGCCCGGGACTAGCTGTCTACGAGCAGTACTTC.

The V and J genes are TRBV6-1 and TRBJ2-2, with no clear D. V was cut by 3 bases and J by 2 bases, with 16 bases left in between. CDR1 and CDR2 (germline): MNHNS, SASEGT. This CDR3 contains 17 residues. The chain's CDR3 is CASSDLRWDANTGELFF. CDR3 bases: TGTGCCAGCAGTGACCTACGTTGGGATGCTAACACCGGGGAGCTGTTTTTT.